Listed below are T cell receptor beta chains from one sample, sequenced in a study of human thymus T cells. The method was immunoSEQ multiplex PCR; TCRdb's version includes in-frame clones alone and lacks a portion of them. Of about 78,000 clones listed, about 96% are singletons. Specimen: thymus tissue. These receptors came from a boy younger than two with a congenital heart defect but otherwise immunologically healthy. CDR3s include the opening cysteine and the closing phenylalanine or tryptophan. Fields, in order: clone size, V gene, D gene, J gene, CDR3 protein, CDR3 DNA. A D gene is named only where the DNA matches it firmly. The size of a clone is reported for some rows only, either as once, few or many, or as a class for expanded clones.

>NA|TRBV6-1|NA|TRBJ2-7
CASSERGGAYEQYF
TGTGCCAGCAGTGAAAGAGGGGGGGCCTACGAGCAGTACTTC
>NA|TRBV7-8|TRBD2|TRBJ2-1
CASSAGLADSYNEQFF
TGTGCCAGCAGCGCCGGACTAGCGGATTCTTACAATGAGCAGTTCTTC
>NA|TRBV7-8|TRBD2|TRBJ2-1
CASSLRGLETREQFF
TGTGCCAGCAGCTTAAGGGGACTAGAAACAAGGGAGCAGTTCTTC
>NA|TRBV4-3|TRBD1|TRBJ1-3
CASSPRGRRQGGNTIYF
TGCGCCAGCAGCCCCCGAGGTCGGAGACAGGGCGGAAACACCATATATTTT
>NA|TRBV4-1|TRBD2|TRBJ2-7
CASSQDGTSGNEQYF
TGCGCCAGCAGCCAAGATGGGACTAGCGGGAACGAGCAGTACTTC
>NA|TRBV19|TRBD1|TRBJ1-1
CASSAQIYWPRGKEAFF
TGTGCCAGTAGTGCCCAGATATATTGGCCCAGGGGGAAAGAAGCTTTCTTT
>once|TRBV7-2|NA|TRBJ2-7
CASSPKGRRAYEQYF
TGTGCCAGCAGCCCGAAAGGTAGGCGGGCCTACGAGCAGTACTTC
>NA|TRBV14|TRBD1|TRBJ2-7
CASSPIRDRAYEQYF
TGTGCCAGCAGCCCTATCCGGGACAGAGCCTACGAGCAGTACTTC
>NA|TRBV5-1|TRBD1|TRBJ2-7
CASSLRPSTGDYEQYF
TGCGCCAGCAGCTTGAGACCCTCGACAGGGGACTACGAGCAGTACTTC
>once|TRBV7-9|NA|TRBJ2-3
CASTPRLAPDTQYF
TGTGCCAGCACCCCCCGGCTAGCCCCAGATACGCAGTATTTT
>NA|TRBV6-5|TRBD1|TRBJ2-2
CASRTGKKYSELFF
TGTGCCAGCCGGACAGGGAAAAAATATTCGGAGCTGTTTTTT
>NA|TRBV5-5|NA|TRBJ2-7
CASSLGHPVYEQYF
TGTGCCAGCAGCTTGGGTCACCCCGTCTACGAGCAGTACTTC
>NA|TRBV27|TRBD2|TRBJ2-3
CASSRGLAGTDTQYF
TGTGCCAGCAGTCGTGGGCTAGCGGGCACAGATACGCAGTATTTT
>NA|TRBV11-3|NA|TRBJ2-7
CASSPSCGDEQYF
TGTGCCAGCAGCCCCAGCTGTGGGGACGAGCAGTACTTC
>NA|TRBV2|NA|TRBJ1-1
CASNRVVGVGTEAFF
TGTGCCAGCAATCGAGTTGTAGGGGTAGGAACTGAAGCTTTCTTT
>NA|TRBV6-5|NA|TRBJ2-7
CASSYSLMWSYEQYF
TGTGCCAGCAGTTACTCGTTAATGTGGTCCTACGAGCAGTACTTC
>once|TRBV27|NA|TRBJ2-1
CASSLEAGNEQFF
TGTGCCAGCAGTTTAGAGGCTGGCAATGAGCAGTTCTTC
>NA|TRBV19|TRBD1|TRBJ1-2
CASSMGQVRANYGYTF
TGTGCCAGTAGTATGGGACAGGTTCGAGCTAACTATGGCTACACCTTC
>NA|TRBV9|NA|TRBJ2-2
CASSGDHKGGELFF
TGTGCCAGCAGCGGAGACCATAAGGGCGGGGAGCTGTTTTTT
>NA|TRBV7-6|TRBD2|TRBJ2-2
CASSSPGLADHTGELFF
TGTGCCAGCAGCTCCCCGGGACTAGCGGACCACACCGGGGAGCTGTTTTTT
>NA|TRBV11-2|NA|TRBJ1-5
CASSSELTQKQPQHF
TGTGCCAGCAGCTCCGAACTAACACAGAAGCAGCCCCAGCATTTT
>once|TRBV5-4|NA|TRBJ2-7
CASSLPRSLKGSTEQYF
TGTGCCAGCAGCTTGCCCCGGTCGCTAAAGGGGTCTACCGAGCAGTACTTC
>NA|TRBV25-1|TRBD2|TRBJ2-7
CASSDEREHEQYF
TGTGCCAGCAGTGATGAGCGGGAGCACGAGCAGTACTTC
>NA|TRBV7-2|TRBD2|TRBJ2-3
CASSLETSGGAKDTQYF
TGTGCCAGCAGCTTAGAGACTAGCGGGGGGGCCAAGGATACGCAGTATTTT
>NA|TRBV5-1|TRBD1|TRBJ2-7
CAKLPGTANYEQYF
TGCGCCAAGCTACCCGGGACAGCAAACTACGAGCAGTACTTC
>NA|TRBV11-3|NA|TRBJ1-2
CASSLDRTGHYGYTF
TGTGCCAGCAGCTTAGATAGGACGGGACACTATGGCTACACCTTC